One sample yielded the 32 T cell receptor beta chains listed below, sequenced in a study of blood T cell repertoires in acute mononucleosis. Libraries were prepared by immunoSEQ multiplex PCR; TCRdb keeps only in-frame clonotypes and omits some of them. Of 6,000 to 8,500 clones listed, less than 30% are singletons. The sample's time point: acute infectious mononucleosis, at clinical presentation within 2 weeks of symptom onset (visit 1). The input for sequencing was EBV YVL epitope tetramer+ CD8+ T cells sorted from PBMCs, taken during acute infectious mononucleosis. As for subset: CD8 T cells binding a tetramer with EBV BRLF1 109-117 peptide (YVL-BR). The receptors derive from a woman under 30 with infectious mononucleosis caused by EBV.

This clone has a count of ten or more. The rearrangement links TRBV7-3 to TRBJ1-1; TRBD1 is a possible D gene (6 bases). V shed 5 bases and J shed 1 base, with 17 bases lying between them. Germline V lookup: CDR1 SGHTA, CDR2 FQGTGA. This CDR3 is built from 16 residues. For the CDR3, the DNA is TGTGCCAGCAGCCCGATTAGGGGGTGGGAGAACACTGAAGCTTTCTTT. This translates into CASSPIRGWENTEAFF.

Points on this clone: Since a far larger clone is one base different, this is likely a read error. The sample holds other DNA sequences that translate to the same CDR3. The V call is TRBV27, the J call TRBJ2-7, with no clear D. The CDR3 sequence is 13 residues long. V lost 6 bases and J 2 bases, leaving 11 bases between the germline ends. The germline V gene encodes CDR1 MNHEY and CDR2 SMNVEV (reference sequence). CDR3 region: CASSPGLAYEQYF. The CDR3, as DNA: TGTGCCAGCAGCCCGGGTCTCGCCTACGAGCAGTACTTC.

V and J are TRBV2 and TRBJ2-7; D is perhaps TRBD1 or TRBD2 (5 bases each). V was cut by 3 bases and J by 5 bases, with 8 bases left in between. CDR3 size: 12 residues. Germline V gene lookup returns CDR1 SNHLY and CDR2 FYNNEI. CDR3 nucleotide sequence: TGTGCCAGCAGTGACTGGGGGAACGAGCAGTACTTC. Translated: CASSDWGNEQYF.

This clone was seen just once. The rearrangement joins TRBV10-3 to TRBJ2-7, with TRBD2 as a possible D gene (6 bases). The V end was cut by 6 bases, the J end by 10 bases, with 19 bases between. The CDR3 sequence is 13 residues long. Germline values: CDR1 ENHRY, CDR2 SYGVKD. The CDR3 reads CAIRGGRETYQYF. CDR3 coding DNA: TGTGCCATCAGGGGGGGACGGGAAACCTACCAGTACTTC.

The V and J genes are TRBV7-3 and TRBJ2-3, with 10 nucleotides matching TRBD2. Germline lookup yields CDR1 SGHTA and CDR2 FQGTGA. With 5 bases clipped from V and 0 bases from J, the junction kept 2 bases outside the gene matches. The CDR3 extends over 15 amino acids. The CDR3 here is CASSQTSGSTDTQYF. DNA of the CDR3: TGTGCCAGCAGCCAGACTAGCGGGAGCACAGATACGCAGTATTTT.

The gene calls are TRBV4-1 and TRBJ2-7; 8 bases agree with TRBD1. The J segment lost 4 bases and the V segment lost 3 bases, leaving 8 bases of the junction unmatched. Per germline, CDR1 MGHRA and CDR2 YSYEKL. The CDR3 loop spans 15 amino acids. The DNA for the CDR3 is TGCGCCAGCAGCCAGACGACAGGGGAAGGATACGAGCAGTACTTC. This gives the protein CASSQTTGEGYEQYF.

This chain connects TRBV6-5 to TRBJ2-1; possibly TRBD1 or TRBD2 for D (6 bases each). V was trimmed by 6 bases and J by 10 bases, leaving 22 bases between them. Germline CDR1 MNHEY, CDR2 SVGAGI. The CDR3 runs to 15 residues. The CDR3 loop is CASRNYREATGEQFF. For the CDR3, the DNA is TGTGCCAGCAGGAATTACAGGGAGGCCACTGGAGAGCAGTTCTTC.

The chain recombines TRBV7-9 with TRBJ2-5, with 7 bases lining up with TRBD1. The CDR3 is made up of 15 amino acids. V trimming: 6 bases; J trimming: 4 bases; junction bases outside the gene matches: 11. Looked up from germline, CDR1 is SEHNR and CDR2 is FQNEAQ (reference sequence). The CDR3 DNA reads as TGTGCCAGCAGGCAGTTGACAGGGAGTGGAGAGACCCAGTACTTC. This codes for CASRQLTGSGETQYF.

As for this clone: The likely explanation is a read error, given a far larger clone one base away. Different DNA sequences within this sample yield the same CDR3. This chain connects TRBV4-1 to TRBJ2-7; 11 bases line up with TRBD2. With V trimmed by 5 bases and J by 6 bases, 9 bases remained unmatched. CDR3 length: 15 residues. The germline CDR1 and CDR2 sequences are MGHRA and YSYEKL. CDR3 nucleotide sequence: TGCGCCAGCAGCACATATAGCGGGAGGGCCACCGAGCAGTACTTC. Translating it yields CASSTYSGRATEQYF.

This clone has ten or more counts. This chain uses TRBV11-2 with TRBJ1-1; tentative D call: TRBD1 (6 bases). Germline V CDR1 and CDR2: SGHAT, FQNNGV. The CDR3 has 16 residues. V was trimmed by 5 bases and J by 1 base, leaving 17 bases between them. CDR3 coding DNA: TGTGCCAGCAGCCCGATTAGGGGGTGGGAGAACACTGAAGCTTTCTTT. Amino acid sequence: CASSPIRGWENTEAFF.

On this clone itself: A far larger clone is off by one base, so a read error is likely. The chain combines TRBV4-1 with TRBJ2-7; D ambiguous. This CDR3 has 14 residues. Trimming removed 0 bases at V and 6 bases at J, with 12 bases between. Per germline, CDR1 MGHRA and CDR2 YSYEKL. The DNA for the CDR3 is TGCGCCAGCAGCCAAGATCCTGCGTTGGGCGAGCAGTACTTC. Its protein product is CASSQDPALGEQYF.

As regards this clone: Only one base separates this from a far larger clonotype, so it likely reflects a read error. The rearrangement joins TRBV11-2 to TRBJ2-5; possible D gene TRBD2, 6 bases. The germline CDR1 and CDR2 sequences are SGHAT and FQNNGV. Deletions cut 11 bases from V and 2 bases from J, with 21 bases between. The CDR3 contains 15 residues. As DNA, the CDR3 is TGTGCCGGCATGAGGGAGTTGGCGGGGCAAGAGACCCAGTACTTC. This encodes CAGMRELAGQETQYF.

Comments on this clone: An end of the junction differs from the germline gene, which may be a read error. J is TRBJ2-5 and V is TRBV27; D is perhaps TRBD1 or TRBD2 (5 bases each). The CDR3 runs to 17 residues. Germline CDR1 is MNHEY and CDR2 is SMNVEV (reference sequence). Written as DNA, the CDR3 is TGTGCCTGCAGTTCCATACTAGGGGATAGGTACCAAGAGACCCAGTACTTC. Protein product: CACSSILGDRYQETQYF.

This chain connects TRBV27 to TRBJ2-2; possible D gene TRBD1, 6 bases. V shed 6 bases and J shed 4 bases, with 15 bases lying between them. Looked up from germline, CDR1 is MNHEY and CDR2 is SMNVEV (reference sequence). This CDR3 region has 15 residues. CDR3 in DNA: TGTGCCAGCAGCCCCGTAACAGGGCTCACCGGGGAGCTGTTTTTT. Protein sequence: CASSPVTGLTGELFF.

This clone is a singleton in its sample. The chain has TRBV25-1 and TRBJ2-1, with D uncertain. The germline CDR1 and CDR2 sequences are MGHDK and SYGVNS. V was clipped by 6 bases and J by 10 bases, with 10 bases between them. The CDR3 length is 11 residues. The CDR3 loop reads CASSPNGEQFF. The CDR3 nucleotides read TGTGCCAGCAGCCCCAACGGCGAGCAGTTCTTC.

This chain connects TRBV5-6 to TRBJ2-1; 8 bases fit TRBD2. With V trimmed by 5 bases and J by 10 bases, 14 bases remained unmatched. CDR1 and CDR2 from the germline V gene are SGHDT and YYEEEE. CDR3 length: 15 residues. CDR3 DNA: TGTGCCAGCAGACCCCTCCTCGGGGGGGCCATGGAGCAGTTCTTC. Amino acids: CASRPLLGGAMEQFF.

This clone was observed a few times. A single base is all that separates this from a far larger clone, so a read error is likely. Other DNA sequences of this sample code for an identical CDR3. V and J are TRBV7-3 and TRBJ2-5; D possibly corresponds to TRBD1 (5 bases). This CDR3 region has 15 residues. Between the trimmed V and J ends, which lost 5 bases and 5 bases, there was a span of 18 bases. CDR1 is SGHTA, CDR2 FQGTGA, per germline. The CDR3 DNA reads as TGTGCCAGCAGCCAAGATCAGGGTAACCGGGAGACCCAGTACTTC. As protein: CASSQDQGNRETQYF.

The chain has TRBV11-2 and TRBJ2-1, with 14 bases matching TRBD2. V lost 5 bases, J lost 9 bases, and 9 bases stayed unmatched. In germline, CDR1 is SGHAT, CDR2 FQNNGV. The CDR3 has 16 residues. The CDR3 coding sequence is TGTGCCAGCAGCCCTCTAACGGGGACTAGCGGGGGTGAGCAGTTCTTC. Amino acid sequence: CASSPLTGTSGGEQFF.

This clone is a singleton in its sample. The junction departs from the called germline gene at one end, perhaps through a read error. The CDR3 region has the DNA TGTACCAGCAGCCCACTGGTGACTAGCGGTAGCGATTTCACAGATACGCAGCATTTT. This encodes CTSSPLVTSGSDFTDTQHF. The gene calls are TRBV7-3 and TRBJ2-3; no definite D call. Near its end, the DNA agrees better with TRBJ1-5, so the J call may be wrong. CDR3 length equals 19 residues. CDR1 SGHTA and CDR2 FQGTGA come from the germline V gene.

This clone was observed many times. V is TRBV11-2 and J is TRBJ2-7; D perhaps matches TRBD1 (5 bases). The V end lost 5 bases, the J end lost 3 bases, and 17 bases lay between the germline ends. Germline V gene sequence: CDR1 SGHAT, CDR2 FQNNGV. The CDR3 runs to 15 residues. This chain's CDR3 is CASSPPPQAVYEQYF. For the CDR3, the DNA is TGTGCCAGCAGCCCCCCCCCACAGGCCGTCTACGAGCAGTACTTC.

Only a few counts were recorded for this clone. This probably arose from a read error, given a far larger clone one base away. V is TRBV4-2 and J is TRBJ2-5, with 11 positions matching TRBD2. Germline V gene data show CDR1 as LGHNA and CDR2 as YNFKEQ. The CDR3 has 15 residues. J was trimmed by 2 bases and V by 4 bases; bases with no gene match: 3. CDR3 residues: CASSLLAGEQETQYF. The CDR3 coding sequence is TGTGCCAGCAGCCTACTAGCGGGGGAACAAGAGACCCAGTACTTC.

Only a few counts were recorded for this clone. CDR3 sequence (DNA): TGTGCCAGCAGCTTAGTTGTAGGAAAGAACACTGAAGCTTTCTTT. This translates into CASSLVVGKNTEAFF. This chain links TRBV5-5 with TRBJ1-1; D unclear. There are 15 residues in the CDR3. The germline V and J ends were trimmed by 2 bases and 1 base, with 12 bases remaining between them. Germline loops: CDR1 SGHKS, CDR2 YYEKEE (reference sequence).

A remark on this clone: Only one base separates this from a far larger clonotype, so it likely reflects a read error. The chain uses TRBV27 and TRBJ2-1; D not resolved. From germline, CDR1 is MNHEY and CDR2 SMNVEV (reference sequence). The V end was cut by 10 bases, the J end by 9 bases, with 16 bases between. The CDR3 spans 12 residues. The CDR3, as DNA: TGTGCCATCAGCCCTGCTTATGGTGAGCAGTTCTTC. Translated, it gives CAISPAYGEQFF.

This chain connects TRBV7-8 to TRBJ1-1; the D gene is possibly TRBD1 (6 bases). This CDR3 comprises 16 residues. V was trimmed by 1 base and J by 2 bases, leaving 14 bases between them. Germline CDR1 and CDR2: SGHVS and FQNEAQ. The CDR3 reads CASSLVGGLDNTEAFF. The CDR3 DNA sequence: TGTGCCAGCAGCTTAGTCGGGGGCCTAGATAACACTGAAGCTTTCTTT.

The rearrangement joins TRBV23-1 to TRBJ2-7; D ambiguous. TRBV23-1 is an ORF; its function is uncertain. V was shortened by 3 bases and J by 3 bases, with 9 bases between the two germline ends. The CDR3 spans 13 residues. As DNA, the CDR3 is TGCGCCAGCAGTCACTTCCTCGGCTACGAGCAGTACTTC. Protein sequence: CASSHFLGYEQYF.

V and J are TRBV6-5 and TRBJ1-2, with D uncertain. This CDR3 has 14 residues. V was shortened by 6 bases and J by 4 bases, with 15 bases between the two germline ends. CDR1 and CDR2 from the germline V gene are MNHEY and SVGAGI. In nucleotides, the CDR3 is TGTGCCAGCAGCGTAGAGGATCTCCGCTATGGCTACACCTTC. It encodes CASSVEDLRYGYTF.

The chain uses TRBV27 and TRBJ2-7; D uncertain. Germline V CDR1 and CDR2: MNHEY, SMNVEV (reference sequence). The CDR3 consists of 15 residues. V was cut by 3 bases and J by 3 bases, with 15 bases left in between. The CDR3 DNA sequence: TGTGCCAGCAGTTTTCGGCCCGCGGTTTTCTACGAGCAGTACTTC. It codes for CASSFRPAVFYEQYF.

In DNA form, the CDR3 reads TGTGCCAGCAGTCCCGTCATCGGTTGGGGCTGTGAGCAGTTCTTC. As protein: CASSPVIGWGCEQFF. The chain carries TRBV27 and TRBJ2-1, with a weak D call TRBD1 (5 bases). The CDR3 covers 15 residues. CDR1 and CDR2 (germline): MNHEY, SMNVEV (reference sequence). V gave up 5 bases and J gave up 9 bases, with 20 bases separating them.

As for this clone: A single base is all that separates this from a far larger clone, so a read error is likely. The V call is TRBV25-1, the J call TRBJ2-1; D gene uncertain. The CDR3 loop spans 13 amino acids. In germline, CDR1 is MGHDK, CDR2 SYGVNS. Deletions cut 5 bases from V and 6 bases from J, with 11 bases between. The CDR3 coding sequence is TGTGCCAGCAGTTTGAGGTTTTGCAATGAGCAGTTCTTC. Its translation is CASSLRFCNEQFF. Based on the CDR3 plus reference TRBV25-1 and TRBJ2-1, the full variable domain is EADIYQTPRYLVIGTGKKITLECSQTMGHDKMYWYQQDPGMELHLIHYSYGVNSTEKGDLSSESTVSRIRTEHFPLTLESARPSHTSQYLCASSLRFCNEQFFGPGTRLTVL.

At least ten counts were recorded for this clone. The V gene is TRBV6-1, the J gene TRBJ2-5; 8 nucleotides line up with TRBD1. Unmatched junction bases numbered 5, after V lost 7 bases and J lost 4 bases. The CDR3 is made up of 13 amino acids. CDR1 is MNHNS and CDR2 is SASEGT in the germline V gene. The CDR3 DNA follows: TGTGCCAGCACTAGACAGGGGAGAGAGACCCAGTACTTC. Encoded protein: CASTRQGRETQYF.

This clone turned up a few times. The rearrangement joins TRBV6-1 to TRBJ2-5; 8 nucleotides line up with TRBD2. The CDR3 consists of 15 residues. The trim removed 6 bases at V and 4 bases at J, leaving 10 bases unmatched. CDR1 MNHNS and CDR2 SASEGT come from the germline V gene. The DNA of the CDR3 is TGTGCCAGCAGCTTACTGGCGGGGGGTGGAGAGACCCAGTACTTC. It translates to CASSLLAGGGETQYF.

On this clone: It differs at one base from a far larger clone, so likely a read error. The sample holds other DNA sequences that translate to the same CDR3. CDR3 protein: CASSQTPTGADEQYF. For the CDR3, the DNA is TGCGCCAGCAGCCAAACCCCGACAGGGGCGGACGAGCAGTACTTC. The chain combines TRBV4-1 with TRBJ2-7, with 8 bases identical to TRBD1. CDR1 is MGHRA, CDR2 YSYEKL, per germline. V was clipped by 2 bases and J by 5 bases; unmatched bases: 8. The CDR3 totals 15 residues.